The 13 T cell receptor beta chains below all came from one sample that was sequenced in a study of CD8 T cells in ankylosing spondylitis. TCRdb called the 5' RACE reads again in MiXCR, with one record for every CDR3 protein. This table has under 35,000 distinct CDR3 sequences, more than 5.5% appearing once. Sequenced input: blood, either unsorted or a sorted T cell fraction (not recorded which). The receptor source for this set is a male donor with ankylosing spondylitis or in good health (not recorded which).

This clonotype was seen at least ten times. The CDR3: CASSLVASGNMNTQYF. The CDR3 bases are TGCGCCAGCAGCTTGGTGGCTAGCGGGAACATGAATACGCAGTATTTT. The gene calls are TRBV5-1 and TRBJ2-3; 9 nucleotides line up with TRBD2. Germline assignment: CDR1 SGHRS and CDR2 YFSETQ. This CDR3 region has 16 residues. The trim removed 0 bases at V and 7 bases at J, leaving 9 bases unmatched.

This clonotype was seen repeatedly, ten times or more. The chain carries TRBV11-2 and TRBJ2-1; D is perhaps TRBD2 (5 bases). In germline, CDR1 is SGHAT, CDR2 FQNNGV. The CDR3 is made up of 15 amino acids. V was cut by 5 bases and J by 4 bases, with 15 bases left in between. CDR3 amino acids: CASSEGGGFYNEQFF. The CDR3, as DNA: TGTGCCAGCAGCGAAGGAGGCGGGTTTTACAATGAGCAGTTCTTC.

This clonotype showed up many times. This chain uses TRBV28 with TRBJ1-6; D perhaps matches TRBD1 (6 bases). Germline CDR1 reads MDHEN; CDR2 reads SYDVKM. Trimming pared 6 bases from V and 9 bases from J, leaving 15 bases between. The CDR3 totals 14 residues. CDR3 nucleotide sequence: TGTGCCAGCAGCAGCGGACAGTTGTCTTCACCCCTCCACTTT. This codes for CASSSGQLSSPLHF.

This clonotype has at least ten counts. The chain combines TRBV29-1 with TRBJ1-1; D may be TRBD1 (5 bases). The CDR3 has 14 amino acids. The germline V and J ends were trimmed by 2 bases and 1 base, with 11 bases remaining between them. The germline CDR1 and CDR2 sequences are SQVTM and ANQGSEA. The CDR3 reads CSVEPGRQNTEAFF. CDR3 sequence (DNA): TGCAGCGTTGAACCGGGACGCCAGAACACTGAAGCTTTCTTT.

V gene TRBV10-3 combines with J gene TRBJ2-3; the match to TRBD2 covers 8 bases. Germline V gene sequence: CDR1 ENHRY, CDR2 SYGVKD. J gave up 2 bases and V 0 bases, and 1 base lay outside the gene matches. The CDR3 loop spans 15 amino acids. CDR3 nucleotides: TGTGCCATCAGTGAGTCGGGACTAGACACAGATACGCAGTATTTT. It specifies CAISESGLDTDTQYF.

This clonotype was seen many times. This chain connects TRBV6-6 to TRBJ2-7, with D perhaps TRBD2 (5 bases). Trimming pared 6 bases from V and 4 bases from J, leaving 10 bases between. CDR1 and CDR2 from the germline V gene are MNHNY and SVGAGI (reference sequence). The CDR3 sequence is 12 residues long. This CDR3 is CASSLEGYEQYF. For the CDR3, the DNA is TGTGCCAGCAGCTTAGAGGGTTACGAGCAGTACTTC.

This clonotype has a count of ten or more. V gene TRBV14 combines with J gene TRBJ2-1; D uncertain. The CDR3 spans 15 residues. V gave up 4 bases and J gave up 4 bases, with 14 bases separating them. Germline V gene sequence: CDR1 SGHDN, CDR2 FVKESK. In nucleotides, the CDR3 is TGTGCCAGCAGCCCGAAGTTAATCTCTTACAATGAGCAGTTCTTC. Its translation is CASSPKLISYNEQFF.

This clonotype was seen at least ten times. Here the CDR3 reads CAIRLDRLDGYTF. In nucleotides, the CDR3 is TGTGCCATCAGACTGGACCGACTCGATGGCTACACCTTC. This chain links TRBV10-3 with TRBJ1-2; D is uncertain. Germline CDR1 reads ENHRY; CDR2 reads SYGVKD. The germline V and J ends were trimmed by 6 bases and 6 bases, with 14 bases remaining between them. This CDR3 has 13 residues.

This clonotype was detected many times. This chain links TRBV20-1 with TRBJ2-1; 9 bases are shared with TRBD2. Germline CDR1 is DFQATT and CDR2 is SNEGSKA (reference sequence). V lost 6 bases and J lost 4; bases outside the gene matches: 16. The CDR3 runs to 17 residues. The CDR3 DNA sequence: TGCAGTGCAAGTACTCCCTCAGCGGGAGGATCATACAATGAGCAGTTCTTC. Residues: CSASTPSAGGSYNEQFF.

Ten or more counts support this clonotype. This sequence joins TRBV7-6 and TRBJ2-5; TRBD1 is a possible D gene (6 bases). The CDR3 loop spans 14 amino acids. The ends were cut back, 5 bases at V and 6 bases at J, with 16 bases in the middle. Per the germline V gene, CDR1 is SGHVS and CDR2 is FNYEAQ. The CDR3 coding sequence is TGTGCCAGCAGCCGCACCACAGGGTTCAAGACCCAGTACTTC. Translation: CASSRTTGFKTQYF.

Many counts were recorded for this clonotype. The V and J genes are TRBV20-1 and TRBJ1-1; D uncertain. V dropped 3 bases and J dropped 0 bases, with 8 bases sitting between them. Germline V gives CDR1 DFQATT, CDR2 SNEGSKA (reference sequence). The CDR3 contains 13 residues. The CDR3 region is CSASSNVNTEAFF. The CDR3 bases are TGCAGTGCTAGTTCAAACGTGAACACTGAAGCTTTCTTT.

This clonotype was counted ten times or more. The genes are TRBV6-1 and TRBJ2-7, with D maybe TRBD2 (5 bases). CDR3 length: 14 residues. The ends were cut back, 5 bases at V and 5 bases at J, with 16 bases in the middle. Germline V CDR1 and CDR2: MNHNS, SASEGT. The DNA for the CDR3 is TGTGCCAGCAGTACAAGCGGAGTAGCCCACGAGCAGTACTTC. Translation gives CASSTSGVAHEQYF.

This clonotype was detected many times. J is TRBJ2-1 and V is TRBV4-2; D is undetermined. This CDR3 has 16 residues. Deletions cut 2 bases from V and 5 bases from J, with 16 bases between. The V gene's germline CDR1 is LGHNA and CDR2 YNFKEQ. The CDR3 region is CASSQLDRLINNEQFF. The CDR3, as DNA: TGTGCCAGCAGCCAACTGGACCGTTTAATTAACAATGAGCAGTTCTTC.